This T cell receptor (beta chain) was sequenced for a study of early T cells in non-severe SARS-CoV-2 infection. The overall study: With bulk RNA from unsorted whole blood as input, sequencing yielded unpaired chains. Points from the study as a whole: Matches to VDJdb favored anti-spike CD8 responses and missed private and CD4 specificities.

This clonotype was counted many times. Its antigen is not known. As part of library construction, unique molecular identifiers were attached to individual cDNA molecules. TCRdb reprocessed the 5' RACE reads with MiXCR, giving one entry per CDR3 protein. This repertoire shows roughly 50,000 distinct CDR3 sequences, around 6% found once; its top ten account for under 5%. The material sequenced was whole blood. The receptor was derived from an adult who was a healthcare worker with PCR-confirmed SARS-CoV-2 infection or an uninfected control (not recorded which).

CDR3 loop: CATREVGTDTQYF. Here the CDR3 DNA reads TGTGCCACCAGAGAGGTGGGCACAGATACGCAGTATTTT. The chain carries TRBV24-1 and TRBJ2-3, with D uncertain. Per the germline V gene, CDR1 is KGHDR and CDR2 is SFDVKD. The CDR3 is made up of 13 amino acids. The ends were cut back, 7 bases at V and 1 base at J, with 8 bases in the middle.